Listed below are T cell receptor beta chains from one sample, sequenced in a study of T-cell reconstitution after alpha-beta-depleted transplantation in children. TCRdb redid the calling of the PCR reads with MiXCR, one entry per CDR3 protein. The table lists 600,000 to 700,000 distinct CDR3 sequences, around a sixth of them singletons. This specimen was PBMCs from the stem cell graft donor, taken from the stem cell graft. The origin of the receptors is a human donor who donated a stem cell graft to a child with acute myeloid leukemia. The CDR3 runs from the conserved cysteine through the conserved F or W. A D gene is named only where the DNA matches it firmly. The size entry is marked missing in some rows and otherwise reads once, few, many or a size class.

clone size	V gene	D gene	J gene	CDR3 protein	CDR3 DNA
.	TRBV7-2	.	TRBJ2-1	CASSLYGRTTTYNEQFF	TGTGCCAGCAGCTTATATGGAAGAACTACCACCTACAATGAGCAGTTCTTC
many	TRBV5-1	TRBD1	TRBJ2-1	CASSFGQGYNEQFF	TGCGCCAGCAGCTTCGGACAGGGATACAATGAGCAGTTCTTC
.	TRBV7-2	TRBD2	TRBJ2-5	CASSFSLAGETQYF	TGTGCCAGCAGCTTTTCTCTAGCGGGGGAGACCCAGTACTTC
once	TRBV30	.	TRBJ2-7	CAWNRQKLYEQYF	TGTGCCTGGAACAGACAAAAGCTGTACGAGCAGTACTTC
.	TRBV15	.	TRBJ1-2	CATSRDLREYDYGYTF	TGTGCCACCAGCAGAGATCTACGGGAATACGACTATGGCTACACCTTC
many	TRBV5-1	.	TRBJ2-7	CASSGGTYEQYF	TGCGCCAGCAGCGGAGGGACCTACGAGCAGTACTTC
.	TRBV20-1	.	TRBJ1-2	CSARPGTRPNLRGYTF	TGCAGCGCTAGACCCGGGACAAGGCCCAACTTGCGGGGCTACACCTTC
.	TRBV5-5	TRBD2	TRBJ2-3	CASSSLAGLAGGPSQYF	TGTGCCAGCAGCTCCCTCGCGGGACTAGCGGGGGGCCCTTCTCAGTATTTT
many	TRBV7-2	.	TRBJ2-3	CASSVADTQYF	TGTGCCAGCAGCGTGGCAGATACGCAGTATTTT
few	TRBV20-1	.	TRBJ2-2	CSARVQGSTGELFF	TGCAGTGCTAGAGTCCAGGGCAGTACCGGGGAGCTGTTTTTT
.	TRBV15	.	TRBJ1-3	CATSRDEGVAIYF	TGTGCCACCAGCAGAGATGAGGGGGTCGCCATATATTTT
many	TRBV7-2	.	TRBJ2-1	CASSFTLSSYNEQFF	TGTGCCAGCAGCTTTACACTGAGCTCCTACAATGAGCAGTTCTTC
.	TRBV27	TRBD2	TRBJ2-1	CASMRRGGYNEQFF	TGTGCCAGCATGCGGCGGGGGGGCTACAATGAGCAGTTCTTC